The clone carrying this T cell receptor beta chain was detected once. Its antigen is not identified. Vbeta (60) and Jbeta (13) primers were used in the PCR. The data were produced by immunoSEQ multiplex PCR, yet TCRdb's version contains in-frame clones alone and is incomplete. The sample holds 150,000 or so clones, approximately 80% seen once. These data come from a study of cytomegalovirus exposure and HLA in healthy donors. Findings and caveats of the study: For TCR beta chains, V- and J-gene trimming was later linked to a missense DCLRE1C variant. There were 160 or so TCR beta chains listed as cytomegalovirus-associated.

CDR1 and CDR2 (germline): MNHEY, SVGAGI. The V and J ends lost 2 bases and 2 bases respectively, with 9 bases between them. This CDR3 spans 14 amino acids. This sequence originates from a man aged 50 to 59 in good health and CMV-seropositive. The sequenced sample consisted of PBMCs. V and J are TRBV6-5 and TRBJ2-5; the D gene is possibly TRBD2 (6 bases). CDR3: CASSYGTRQETQYF. CDR3 bases: TGTGCCAGCAGTTACGGGACTCGGCAAGAGACCCAGTACTTC.